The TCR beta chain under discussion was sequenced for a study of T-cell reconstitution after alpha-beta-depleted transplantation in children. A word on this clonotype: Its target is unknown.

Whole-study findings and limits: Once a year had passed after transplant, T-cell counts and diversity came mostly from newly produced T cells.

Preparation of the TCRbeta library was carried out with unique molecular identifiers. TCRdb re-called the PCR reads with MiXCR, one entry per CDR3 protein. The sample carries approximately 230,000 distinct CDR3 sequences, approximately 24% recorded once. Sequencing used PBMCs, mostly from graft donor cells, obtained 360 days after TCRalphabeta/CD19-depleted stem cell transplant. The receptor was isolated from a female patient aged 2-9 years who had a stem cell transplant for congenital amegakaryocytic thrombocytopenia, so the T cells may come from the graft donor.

The CDR3 region is CASSQDRVGLGPPTQYF. The CDR3 coding sequence is TGCGCCAGCAGCCAAGATCGGGTGGGACTAGGCCCACCTACGCAGTATTTT. The gene calls are TRBV4-1 and TRBJ2-3, with 8 bases lining up with TRBD2. Per the germline V gene, CDR1 is MGHRA and CDR2 is YSYEKL. V was clipped by 0 bases and J by 8 bases; unmatched bases: 13. The CDR3 length is 17 residues.